The source of this T cell receptor (beta chain) is a study of blood T cell repertoires in COVID-19. Study information: COVID-19 samples, acute and convalescent, were from the United States, Italy and Spain. T cells, B-cell-depleted T cells, or PBMCs provided the cDNA or gDNA that served as material.

The authors' processing: Reference gene primer amplification in the assay estimated nucleated cell counts. Clones were read by immunoSEQ multiplex PCR, and TCRdb kept only the in-frame ones, dropping some. V and J calls and clone size are those listed in that table; D and trimming were worked out from the DNA. The sample shows tens of thousands of clones, roughly four fifths of them seen only once. CDR3 length: 14 amino acids. Germline V gives CDR1 MNHNY, CDR2 SVGAGI (reference sequence). V lost 4 bases, J lost 7 bases, and 4 bases stayed unmatched. What was sequenced was peripheral blood. The TCR was taken from a woman in her 70s with acute or convalescent COVID-19. The J gene is TRBJ1-5, the V gene TRBV6-6, with 10 bases identical to TRBD1. CDR3 in DNA: TGTGCCAGCAGTTCCGGGACAGGGGAACAGCCCCAGCATTTT. Translation gives CASSSGTGEQPQHF.